Sequencing of this T cell receptor (beta chain) was carried out in a study of regulatory T cells in long-lasting Graves disease. Notes on the study in general: Accuracy may have suffered from the small sample size.

The time point denotes: newly diagnosed GD, antithyroid drugs for less than 3 months. RNA isolated from PBMCs was used to make the TCR library. Comment on this clonotype: Its antigen is unknown.

Trimming shortened V by 3 bases and J by 5 bases, and 10 bases separated the two germline ends. CDR3 length: 14 amino acids. Germline V gives CDR1 MDHEN, CDR2 SYDVKM. In building TCR beta libraries, iRepertoire HTBI primers were used together with Arm-PCR of CDR3 regions. TCRdb reprocessed the multiplex PCR reads via MiXCR and lists one record per CDR3 protein. Altogether 550,000 to 650,000 distinct CDR3 sequences are present, around 16% being singletons, with the ten largest covering 9.5% to 15%. The same specimen was also included in a second study, on T cells in Graves' hyperthyroidism and ophthalmopathy. As that study records: Most thyroid clonotypes expanded above 0.001 appeared in blood too.

This material consisted of peripheral blood mononuclear cells (PBMCs), taken at new diagnosis, from a patient treated with antithyroid drugs. The V and J genes are TRBV28 and TRBJ2-2; no firm D call. The sequence derives from a man younger than 30 with Graves disease. The chain's CDR3 is CASSLQLVTGELFF. The CDR3 DNA follows: TGTGCCAGCAGTTTGCAGTTAGTAACCGGGGAGCTGTTTTTT.